Listed below are T cell receptor beta chains from one sample, sequenced in a study of shared T cell receptors in the human thymus. The table came from immunoSEQ multiplex PCR; TCRdb's copy has only in-frame clones and leaves some out. The table has 700,000 or so clones, approximately 83% seen once. This sample also appeared in a second study, on human thymus T cells.

The specimen sequenced was thymocytes. These receptor sequences come from a girl under three years old with a congenital heart defect. The CDR3 runs from the conserved cysteine through the conserved F or W. The order of the fields is J gene, D gene, CDR3 length, V gene, clone size, CDR3 protein, CDR3 DNA. A D gene is named only where the DNA matches it firmly. Rows may omit the clone size; those that give it use once, few, many or a size class.

TRBJ2-1 | TRBD1 | 15 | TRBV19 | NA | CASSRWDRTYNEQFF | TGTGCCAGTAGCCGATGGGACAGAACATACAATGAGCAGTTCTTC
TRBJ2-1 | TRBD2 | 16 | TRBV7-3 | NA | CASRAHGGTSYNEQFF | TGTGCCAGCAGAGCCCACGGGGGGACCTCCTACAATGAGCAGTTCTTC
TRBJ2-5 | TRBD2 | 15 | TRBV5-6 | NA | CASSAGLANQETQYF | TGTGCCAGCAGCGCGGGACTAGCGAACCAAGAGACCCAGTACTTC
TRBJ1-1 | NA | 13 | TRBV6-5 | NA | CASSPQAGLEAFF | TGTGCCAGCAGCCCCCAGGCAGGGCTTGAAGCTTTCTTT
TRBJ2-2 | NA | 14 | TRBV2 | NA | CATGGIGVDGELFF | TGTGCCACGGGTGGTATCGGGGTGGACGGGGAGCTGTTTTTT
TRBJ2-5 | TRBD1 | 14 | TRBV2 | once | CARTGADIKETQYF | TGTGCCAGGACAGGGGCCGACATCAAAGAGACCCAGTACTTC
TRBJ1-1 | TRBD1 | 20 | TRBV12-5 | NA | CASGLVLGGGSFSSNTEAFF | TGTGCTAGTGGTTTGGTACTCGGAGGGGGCTCCTTTTCGAGTAACACTGAAGCTTTCTTT
TRBJ1-5 | TRBD1 | 19 | TRBV7-2 | NA | CASSWKQDRGLYSNQPQHF | TGTGCCAGCAGCTGGAAACAGGACAGGGGACTTTATAGCAATCAGCCCCAGCATTTT
TRBJ1-1 | TRBD1 | 16 | TRBV5-4 | NA | CASNEGTGSMDTEAFF | TGTGCCAGCAATGAAGGGACAGGGTCGATGGACACTGAAGCTTTCTTT
TRBJ1-5 | NA | 15 | TRBV28 | NA | CASSFGRAFNQPQHF | TGTGCCAGCAGTTTTGGGCGGGCGTTCAATCAGCCCCAGCATTTT
TRBJ1-1 | NA | 13 | TRBV5-8 | NA | CVTGGKSVTEAFF | TGTGTCACGGGGGGCAAATCGGTCACTGAAGCTTTCTTT
TRBJ2-7 | NA | 14 | TRBV2 | NA | CASSQGWEVVEQYF | TGTGCCAGCAGTCAAGGCTGGGAGGTAGTAGAGCAGTACTTC
TRBJ1-6 | NA | 17 | TRBV14 | NA | CASSPPRDSLYNSPLHF | TGTGCCAGCAGCCCCCCCCGGGATTCCCTCTATAATTCACCCCTCCACTTT
TRBJ1-1 | NA | 16 | TRBV5-6 | NA | CASSLEGGGPNTEAFF | TGTGCCAGCAGCTTGGAAGGTGGAGGACCGAACACTGAAGCTTTCTTT